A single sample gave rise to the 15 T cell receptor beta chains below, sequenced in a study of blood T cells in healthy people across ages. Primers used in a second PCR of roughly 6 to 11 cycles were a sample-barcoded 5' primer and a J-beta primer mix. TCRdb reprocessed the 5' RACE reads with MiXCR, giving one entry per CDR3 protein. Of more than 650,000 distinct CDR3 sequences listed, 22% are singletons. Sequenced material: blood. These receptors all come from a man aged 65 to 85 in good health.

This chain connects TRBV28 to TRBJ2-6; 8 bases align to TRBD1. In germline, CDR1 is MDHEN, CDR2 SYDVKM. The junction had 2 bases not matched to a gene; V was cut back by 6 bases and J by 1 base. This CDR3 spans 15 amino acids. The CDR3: CASRRQGSGANVLTF. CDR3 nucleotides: TGTGCCAGCAGACGACAGGGGTCTGGGGCCAACGTCCTGACTTTC.

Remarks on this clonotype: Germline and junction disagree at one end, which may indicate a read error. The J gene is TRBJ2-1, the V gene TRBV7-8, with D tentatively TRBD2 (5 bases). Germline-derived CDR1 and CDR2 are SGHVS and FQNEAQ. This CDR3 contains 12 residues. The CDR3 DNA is TGTGCCGGCAGCTTACGGGATTATGAGCAGTTCTTC. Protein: CAGSLRDYEQFF.

Here the CDR3 DNA reads TGCGCCAGCAGCCAGGACCCGAATAATTCACCCCTCCACTTT. It codes for CASSQDPNNSPLHF. The chain is built from TRBV4-1 and TRBJ1-6; D remains unclear. V lost 3 bases, J lost 5 bases, and 8 bases lay in between. The CDR3 length is 14 residues. Germline lookup yields CDR1 MGHRA and CDR2 YSYEKL.

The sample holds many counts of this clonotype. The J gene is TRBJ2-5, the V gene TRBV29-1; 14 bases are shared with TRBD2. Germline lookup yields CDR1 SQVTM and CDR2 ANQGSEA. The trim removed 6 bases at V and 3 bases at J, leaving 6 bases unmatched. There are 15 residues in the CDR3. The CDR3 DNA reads TGCAGCGTACTCAAGACTAGCGGGGGGGAAGAGACCCAGTACTTC. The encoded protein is CSVLKTSGGEETQYF.

CDR3 nucleotides: TGTGCCAGTAGTACCCAAAAACTAGCGGGGCAAGAGACCCAGTACTTC. Translating it yields CASSTQKLAGQETQYF. J is TRBJ2-5 and V is TRBV19; TRBD2 matches 10 bases. Per germline, CDR1 LNHDA and CDR2 SQIVND (reference sequence). With 4 bases clipped from V and 2 bases from J, the junction kept 7 bases outside the gene matches. The CDR3 spans 16 residues.

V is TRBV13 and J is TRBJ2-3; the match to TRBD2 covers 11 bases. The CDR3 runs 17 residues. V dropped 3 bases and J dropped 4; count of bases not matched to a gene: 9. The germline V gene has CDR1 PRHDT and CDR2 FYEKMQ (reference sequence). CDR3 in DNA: TGTGCCAGCAGCTTGGCCGAGACTAGCGGGGCCCCAGATACGCAGTATTTT. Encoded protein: CASSLAETSGAPDTQYF.

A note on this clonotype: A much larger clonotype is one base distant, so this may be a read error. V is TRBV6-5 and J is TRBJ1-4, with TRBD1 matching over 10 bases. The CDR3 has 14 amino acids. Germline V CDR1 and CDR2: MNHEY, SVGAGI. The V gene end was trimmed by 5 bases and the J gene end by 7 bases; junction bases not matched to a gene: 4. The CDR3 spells CASSPGTGVEKLFF. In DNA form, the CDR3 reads TGTGCCAGCAGTCCCGGGACAGGGGTTGAAAAACTGTTTTTT.

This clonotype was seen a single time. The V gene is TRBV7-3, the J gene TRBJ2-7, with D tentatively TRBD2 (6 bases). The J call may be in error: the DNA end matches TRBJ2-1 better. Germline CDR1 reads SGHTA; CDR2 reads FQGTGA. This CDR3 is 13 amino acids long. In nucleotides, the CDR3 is TGTGCCAGCAGCTTGCCGGGAGACACTGAGCAGTTCTTC. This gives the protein CASSLPGDTEQFF.

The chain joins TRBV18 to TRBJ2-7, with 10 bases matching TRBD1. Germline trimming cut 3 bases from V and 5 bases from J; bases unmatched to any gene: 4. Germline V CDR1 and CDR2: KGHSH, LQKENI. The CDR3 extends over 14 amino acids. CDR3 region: CASSPTGGNDEQYF. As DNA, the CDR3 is TGTGCCAGCTCACCGACAGGGGGCAACGACGAGCAGTACTTC.

CDR3 nucleotide sequence: TGCAGTGCTAGTCTTGTGCAAGAGACCCAGTACTTC. Translation gives CSASLVQETQYF. V and J are TRBV20-1 and TRBJ2-5; D gene unclear. V lost 3 bases and J lost 2, with 7 bases in between. Per the germline V gene, CDR1 is DFQATT and CDR2 is SNEGSKA (reference sequence). The length of the CDR3 is 12 residues.

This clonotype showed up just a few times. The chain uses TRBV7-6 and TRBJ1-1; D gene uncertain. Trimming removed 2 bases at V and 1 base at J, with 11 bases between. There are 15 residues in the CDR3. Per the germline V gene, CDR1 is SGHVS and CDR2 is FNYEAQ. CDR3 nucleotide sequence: TGTGCCAGCAGCTTAATCACAACCCCGAACACTGAAGCTTTCTTT. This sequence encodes CASSLITTPNTEAFF.

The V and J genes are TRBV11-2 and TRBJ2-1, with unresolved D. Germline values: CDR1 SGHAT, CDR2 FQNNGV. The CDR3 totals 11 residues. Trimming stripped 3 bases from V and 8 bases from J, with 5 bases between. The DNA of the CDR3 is TGTGCCAGCAGCTTTTACGATGAGCAGTTCTTC. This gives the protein CASSFYDEQFF.

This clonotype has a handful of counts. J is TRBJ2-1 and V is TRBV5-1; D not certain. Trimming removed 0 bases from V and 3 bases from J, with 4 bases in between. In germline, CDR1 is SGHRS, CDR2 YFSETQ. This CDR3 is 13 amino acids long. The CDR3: CASSLDDYNEQFF. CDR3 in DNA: TGCGCCAGCAGCTTGGACGACTACAATGAGCAGTTCTTC.

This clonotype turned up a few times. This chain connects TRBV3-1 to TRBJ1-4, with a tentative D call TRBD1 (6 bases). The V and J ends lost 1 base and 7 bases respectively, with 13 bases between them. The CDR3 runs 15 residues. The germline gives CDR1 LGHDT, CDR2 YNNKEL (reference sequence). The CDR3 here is CASSQGPGGFEKLFF. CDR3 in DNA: TGTGCCAGCAGCCAAGGTCCGGGGGGCTTTGAAAAACTGTTTTTT.

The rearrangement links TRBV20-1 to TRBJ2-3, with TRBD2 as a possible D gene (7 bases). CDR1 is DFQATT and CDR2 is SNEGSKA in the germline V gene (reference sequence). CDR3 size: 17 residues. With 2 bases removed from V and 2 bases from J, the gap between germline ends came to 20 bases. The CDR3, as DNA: TGCAGTGCTAGAAAGGGGGGGGGGTTCAGGGACACAGATACGCAGTATTTT. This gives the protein CSARKGGGFRDTDTQYF.